This TCR beta chain was sequenced for a study of tumor-infiltrating lymphocytes in primary liver carcinoma. A primer in the constant region served to generate TCR beta cDNA from about 470 ng of total RNA. Each TCR beta library was derived from three nested multiplex PCR rounds that employed slightly modified ARM-PCR. The first two PCR rounds, approximately 10 cycles each, used TRBV1-TRBV30 forward primers and a C-beta reverse primer. TCRdb itself ran the multiplex PCR reads through MiXCR, one entry per CDR3 protein. The repertoire holds around 60,000 distinct CDR3 sequences, with approximately 74% as singletons. Co-extraction of both nucleic acids (RNA and DNA) used about 17-33 mg of unsorted bulk tissue. The length of the CDR3 is 14 residues. Per germline, CDR1 SGHAT and CDR2 FQDESV (reference sequence). Trimming took 6 bases from V and 5 from J, leaving 16 bases between them.

The clonotype comes from a man aged 40-49 years with primary liver carcinoma and hepatitis B virus infection. The V and J genes are TRBV11-1 and TRBJ2-5; D unclear. The sample was liver tumor tissue from sampling region 4. The subset: tumor region T4, right-lateral pole. CDR3 coding DNA: TGTGCCAGCAGTGTACAGTTAGAGGTGGAGACCCAGTACTTC. Translated, it gives CASSVQLEVETQYF.